This T cell receptor (beta chain) is from a study of cytomegalovirus exposure and HLA in healthy donors. Study results and caveats: In a later analysis, common viral pathogens appeared linked to several of the most significant clusters. TCR beta chains numbering some 160 were designated cytomegalovirus-associated.

It was with 60 Vbeta and 13 Jbeta primers that the PCR ran. TCRdb keeps only in-frame clones here, not all; method: immunoSEQ multiplex PCR. Altogether fewer than 250,000 clones are present, approximately 79% being singletons, with the ten largest covering about 0.23%. About this clone itself: Its specificity is not known.

The CDR3 contains 13 residues. V lost 3 bases and J lost 8; bases outside the gene matches: 5. Germline CDR1 and CDR2: LGHNA and YNFKEQ. The origin of this receptor is a girl aged 2 to 9 in good health and CMV-seronegative. The specimen sequenced was PBMCs. The chain is built from TRBV4-2 and TRBJ1-2; 8 bases are a match to TRBD1. The CDR3 DNA reads TGTGCCAGCAGCCACCCAGACAGGGGCGGCTACACCTTC. It translates to CASSHPDRGGYTF.